This TCR beta chain was identified in a study of cytomegalovirus exposure and HLA in healthy donors. General study points: In an earlier analysis, in approximately 630 donors, most V segments appeared productive either ~90% or ~30% of the time. In a later analysis, roughly 17,000 TCR beta sequences were associated with HLA alleles at 0.05 false discovery rate. Later analysis reportedly placed an Asian-associated ancestry cluster below the roughly 630-donor mean in N-insertions.

About this clone itself: Its antigen is unidentified.

In the PCR, 60 Vbeta and 13 Jbeta primers were used. In the original analysis: As a later analysis found, there were about 80 million unique TCR beta chains, of which around 10 million were shared. Here immunoSEQ multiplex PCR was the method, and the copy in TCRdb shows in-frame clones only, minus some. The D gene and trimming were derived from the DNA, and the V and J assignments and clone size from that table. Here the sample spans fewer than 110,000 clones, roughly 79% being singletons. The specimen sequenced was PBMCs. The sequence was obtained from a woman in her thirties or forties in good health and CMV-seronegative.

CDR3 nucleotide sequence: TGTGCCAGCAGTGAAGACGGGGGGCGCACCTTC. Encoded protein: CASSEDGGRTF. The J gene is TRBJ1-2, the V gene TRBV6-1, with TRBD1 as a possible D gene (6 bases). V was trimmed by 1 base and J by 13 bases, leaving 10 bases between them. The CDR3 loop spans 11 amino acids. Germline loops: CDR1 MNHNS, CDR2 SASEGT.